Following are 14 T cell receptor beta chains from one sample sequenced in a study of identifying expanded T cells in peripheral blood. Clones were sequenced by immunoSEQ multiplex PCR, and TCRdb holds only the in-frame ones, with some missing. In the table there are 75,000 to 90,000 clones, roughly 81% of which are singletons. What was sequenced was blood. These receptors were collected from a person aged 18 to 70 in good health.

The chain joins TRBV5-5 to TRBJ2-5, with TRBD1 matching over 8 bases. This CDR3 comprises 16 residues. Germline lookup yields CDR1 SGHKS and CDR2 YYEKEE (reference sequence). Trimming removed 4 bases from V and 0 bases from J; junction bases left unmatched: 8. CDR3 sequence: CASSRGQGPNQETQYF. The DNA of the CDR3 is TGTGCCAGCAGCCGCGGACAGGGCCCCAACCAAGAGACCCAGTACTTC.

A few counts support this clone. J is TRBJ1-1 and V is TRBV6-1; perhaps TRBD1 as D (5 bases). This CDR3 has 12 residues. Trimming pared 7 bases from V and 2 bases from J, leaving 8 bases between. Germline assignment: CDR1 MNHNS and CDR2 SASEGT. The DNA of the CDR3 is TGTGCCAGCATGACAGCTAACACTGAAGCTTTCTTT. Protein: CASMTANTEAFF.

The chain is built from TRBV5-5 and TRBJ1-4; 8 nucleotides align to TRBD1. The germline gives CDR1 SGHKS, CDR2 YYEKEE (reference sequence). The CDR3 is made up of 15 amino acids. The junction had 7 bases not matched to a gene; V was cut back by 4 bases and J by 5 bases. The CDR3 is CASSIGTGGNEKLFF. The CDR3 bases are TGTGCCAGCAGCATCGGGACAGGCGGGAATGAAAAACTGTTTTTT.

This clone has just a few counts. The chain joins TRBV4-3 to TRBJ2-3, with 16 bases aligning to TRBD2. V was clipped by 4 bases and J by 1 base; unmatched bases: 2. The CDR3 is 17 amino acids. Germline V lookup: CDR1 LGHNA, CDR2 YSLEER. This CDR3 reads CASSRGTSGRGTDTQYF. Here the CDR3 DNA reads TGCGCCAGCAGCCGGGGGACTAGCGGGAGGGGCACAGATACGCAGTATTTT.

V usage is TRBV15 and J usage is TRBJ2-1, with D possibly matching TRBD2 (6 bases). The CDR3 spans 15 residues. V was cut by 3 bases and J by 5 bases, with 14 bases left in between. The germline CDR1 and CDR2 sequences are LNHNV and YYDKDF (reference sequence). The CDR3 protein is CATSSGAGLNNEQFF. The CDR3 nucleotides read TGTGCCACCAGCAGCGGAGCAGGACTAAACAATGAGCAGTTCTTC.

V and J are TRBV27 and TRBJ2-2, with D unresolved. The CDR3 is 16 amino acids. Trimming stripped 2 bases from V and 0 bases from J, with 10 bases between. Germline V gene sequence: CDR1 MNHEY, CDR2 SMNVEV (reference sequence). The CDR3 protein is CASSLVVPPNTGELFF. CDR3 nucleotides: TGTGCCAGCAGTTTAGTAGTCCCACCGAACACCGGGGAGCTGTTTTTT.

This chain uses TRBV15 with TRBJ1-4; 7 bases agree with TRBD1. Unmatched junction bases numbered 11, after V lost 0 bases and J lost 4 bases. Germline values: CDR1 LNHNV, CDR2 YYDKDF (reference sequence). CDR3 size: 18 residues. CDR3 bases: TGTGCCACCAGCAGAGATGCGACAGGGCCCATAGGTAATGAAAAACTGTTTTTT. Encoded protein: CATSRDATGPIGNEKLFF.

This chain links TRBV5-4 with TRBJ1-5; D remains unclear. This CDR3 region has 17 residues. The germline CDR1 and CDR2 sequences are SGHNT and YYREEE (reference sequence). The V end lost 0 bases, the J end lost 0 bases, and 13 bases lay between the germline ends. CDR3: CASSLDLRTYSNQPQHF. The CDR3 coding sequence is TGTGCCAGCAGCTTGGACCTACGTACCTATAGCAATCAGCCCCAGCATTTT.

This clone was observed a few times. V gene TRBV6-1 combines with J gene TRBJ2-7; tentatively, D is TRBD1 (6 bases). Trimming pared 2 bases from V and 2 bases from J, leaving 10 bases between. Per the germline V gene, CDR1 is MNHNS and CDR2 is SASEGT. CDR3 size: 14 residues. DNA for the CDR3: TGTGCCAGCAGTGAATTCAGGACAGCCTACGAGCAGTACTTC. This sequence encodes CASSEFRTAYEQYF.

The chain combines TRBV2 with TRBJ2-1, with 8 nucleotides matching TRBD2. This CDR3 has 16 amino acids. V gave up 7 bases and J gave up 5 bases; unmatched junction bases: 13. The V gene's germline CDR1 is SNHLY and CDR2 FYNNEI. CDR3 in DNA: TGTGCCAGCATTTCAGAAAGGAGCGGGGGTGACAATGAGCAGTTCTTC. This gives the protein CASISERSGGDNEQFF.

The chain carries TRBV2 and TRBJ2-7, with D perhaps given as TRBD1 or TRBD2 (5 bases each). The CDR3 totals 16 residues. V was cut by 1 base and J by 0 bases, with 13 bases left in between. CDR1 is SNHLY and CDR2 is FYNNEI in the germline V gene. This CDR3 is CASSEGGTGSSYEQYF. The CDR3 bases are TGTGCCAGCAGTGAAGGGGGGACGGGAAGCTCCTACGAGCAGTACTTC.

This chain connects TRBV2 to TRBJ2-1; no reliable D call. V was shortened by 6 bases and J by 6 bases, with 15 bases between the two germline ends. Germline V lookup: CDR1 SNHLY, CDR2 FYNNEI. CDR3 length: 14 residues. For the CDR3, the DNA is TGTGCCAGCAGGTTGGAGCTAGATAGCAATGAGCAGTTCTTC. It yields the protein CASRLELDSNEQFF.

J is TRBJ1-5 and V is TRBV15; a weak D match, TRBD1 (5 bases). With 3 bases removed from V and 2 bases from J, the gap between germline ends came to 11 bases. The CDR3 loop spans 15 amino acids. Germline loops: CDR1 LNHNV, CDR2 YYDKDF (reference sequence). CDR3 sequence (DNA): TGTGCCACCAGCAGGAATAGGGGTGGCAATCAGCCCCAGCATTTT. This encodes CATSRNRGGNQPQHF.

The chain carries TRBV5-1 and TRBJ2-1; 10 nucleotides match TRBD2. From germline, CDR1 is SGHRS and CDR2 YFSETQ. The CDR3 is 17 amino acids. Losses at the gene ends were 1 base for V and 2 bases for J; bases not matched to a gene: 6. The CDR3, as DNA: TGCGCCAGCAGCTTGAGGCCCGGACTAGCGGCCTACAATGAGCAGTTCTTC. It codes for CASSLRPGLAAYNEQFF.